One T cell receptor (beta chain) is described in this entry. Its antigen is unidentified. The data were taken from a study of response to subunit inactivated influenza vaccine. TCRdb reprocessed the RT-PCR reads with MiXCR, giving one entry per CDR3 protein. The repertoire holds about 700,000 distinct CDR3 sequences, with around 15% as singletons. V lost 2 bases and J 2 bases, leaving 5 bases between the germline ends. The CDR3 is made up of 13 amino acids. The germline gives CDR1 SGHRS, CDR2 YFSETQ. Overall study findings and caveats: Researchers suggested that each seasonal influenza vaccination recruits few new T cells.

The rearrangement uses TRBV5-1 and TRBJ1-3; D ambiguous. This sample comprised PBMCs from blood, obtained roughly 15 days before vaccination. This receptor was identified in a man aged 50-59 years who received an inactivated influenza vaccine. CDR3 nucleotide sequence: TGCGCCAGCAGCTTTGGAGCTGGAAACACCATATATTTT. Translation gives CASSFGAGNTIYF. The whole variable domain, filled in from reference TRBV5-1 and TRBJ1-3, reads KAGVTQTPRYLIKTRGQQVTLSCSPISGHRSVSWYQQTPGQGLQFLFEYFSETQRNKGNFPGRFSGRQFSNSRSEMNVSTLELGDSALYLCASSFGAGNTIYFGEGSWLTVV.